This is a list of T cell receptor beta chains from one sample in a study of regulatory T cells in long-lasting Graves disease. TCRdb itself ran the multiplex PCR reads through MiXCR, one entry per CDR3 protein. The top ten clones hold about 7.8% of a sample with hundreds of thousands of distinct CDR3 sequences, around 20% of them seen once. Sequenced material: peripheral blood mononuclear cells (PBMCs), taken when the disease was refractory, from a patient treated with antithyroid drugs. Receptors originate from a female donor with Graves disease. CDR3s include the opening cysteine and the closing phenylalanine or tryptophan. Each record gives: clone size, D gene, J gene, V gene, CDR3 DNA, CDR3 protein. A D gene is named only where the DNA matches it firmly. Where a row states a size, it is once, few, many or the class of an expanded clone; other rows omit it.

many NA TRBJ2-2 TRBV7-3 TGTGCCAGCAGCTTAGCGGGGACCGATGGGCGCGGGGAGCTGTTTTTT CASSLAGTDGRGELFF
NA TRBD1 TRBJ2-5 TRBV28 TGTGCCAGCAGTTTGGCCCTGGGACAGGGCCAAGAGACCCAGTACTTC CASSLALGQGQETQYF
NA TRBD2 TRBJ2-2 TRBV7-2 TGTGCCAGCAGCCGATTCGGACTAGCGGGGGCCGGGGAGCTGTTTTTT CASSRFGLAGAGELFF
NA NA TRBJ2-7 TRBV14 TGTGCCAGCAGCCAAGAATCTTACTCCTACGAGCAGTACTTC CASSQESYSYEQYF
NA NA TRBJ2-3 TRBV7-2 TGTGCCAGCAGCTTAGGGGGGACCCCCACAGATACGCAGTATTTT CASSLGGTPTDTQYF
NA NA TRBJ1-5 TRBV27 TGTGCCAGTCGGTTGGGAAATCAGCCCCAGCATTTT CASRLGNQPQHF
many NA TRBJ2-7 TRBV28 TGTGCCAGCAGTTTCCGTGGCTTCCCCTCCTACGAGCAGTACTTC CASSFRGFPSYEQYF
NA TRBD1 TRBJ2-1 TRBV27 TGTGCCAGCCAGGGCCTACAGGGGGCCTACAATGAGCAGTTCTTC CASQGLQGAYNEQFF
few TRBD1 TRBJ1-4 TRBV15 TGTGCCACCAGCCGACCCGGGACAGCGAATGAAAAACTGTTTTTT CATSRPGTANEKLFF
many NA TRBJ1-1 TRBV20-1 TGCAGTGCTCCTCACCCGAACACTGAAGCTTTCTTT CSAPHPNTEAFF
NA TRBD1 TRBJ1-1 TRBV10-3 TGTGCCATCAGTGCACAGACAGGGGTAAGATCTGAAGCTTTCTTT CAISAQTGVRSEAFF
NA NA TRBJ1-1 TRBV12-3/TRBV12-4 TGTGCCAGCAGTCCTACACCAGGGTCTGAAGCTTTCTTT CASSPTPGSEAFF
many NA TRBJ2-7 TRBV6-1 TGTGCCAGCAGGGGGGGGGACAGTAACCTTTACGAGCAGTACTTC CASRGGDSNLYEQYF
NA NA TRBJ2-7 TRBV5-1 TGCGCCAGCAGCTTGTTTAGTACTTGGTATCCGGACGAGCAGTACTTC CASSLFSTWYPDEQYF
few TRBD1 TRBJ2-1 TRBV25-1 TGTGCCAGCAGTACCATAGGGGGACAGGCCCCAACTGAGTCCTACAATGAGCAGTTCTTC CASSTIGGQAPTESYNEQFF
many NA TRBJ1-1 TRBV29-1 TGCAGCGTGGGGGCTACCGGACCTGAAGCTTTCTTT CSVGATGPEAFF
few NA TRBJ2-7 TRBV24-1 TGTGCCACCGAATCCAGGGAAGGCGAGCAGTACTTC CATESREGEQYF
NA TRBD1 TRBJ1-2 TRBV10-3 TGTGCCATCAGTCGGACAGGGGGCCTCAACTATGGCTACACCTTC CAISRTGGLNYGYTF
few TRBD1 TRBJ2-7 TRBV6-1 TGTGCCAGCAGTGGAGCCGGGACAGGGGTTGGAGAGCAGTACTTC CASSGAGTGVGEQYF
NA NA TRBJ2-7 TRBV7-2 TGTGCCAGCAGTCTCGCAAAGGCAGCTGCCTACGAGCAGTACTTC CASSLAKAAAYEQYF
many TRBD1 TRBJ2-7 TRBV7-9 TGTGCCAGCAGGCCCACCGGGACAGAATCCTACGAGCAGTACTTC CASRPTGTESYEQYF
few NA TRBJ2-2 TRBV10-3 TGTGCCATCAGAACAGGACAGACCCGTGGCACCGGGGAGCTGTTTTTT CAIRTGQTRGTGELFF
many NA TRBJ2-7 TRBV28 TGTGCCAGCAGTCCGCCGAACTCCTACGAGCAGTACTTC CASSPPNSYEQYF
many NA TRBJ2-7 TRBV28 TGTGCCAGCAGCCCGGGACGCAACAACTACGAGCAGTACTTC CASSPGRNNYEQYF
many TRBD1 TRBJ2-7 TRBV6-1 TGTGCCAGCAGGAACAGGGGATCCTCCTACGAGCAGTACTTC CASRNRGSSYEQYF
many NA TRBJ1-2 TRBV29-1 TGCAGCGTTGATGGTGGCAGGGGAGAAAACTATGGCTACACCTTC CSVDGGRGENYGYTF
many NA TRBJ1-2 TRBV27 TGTGCCAGCAGCCGAGGGGAGACGGGGGGCTACACCTTC CASSRGETGGYTF
many TRBD1 TRBJ1-4 TRBV28 TGTGCCAGCAGTCGGACAGGGAGGAATGAAAAACTGTTTTTT CASSRTGRNEKLFF
few NA TRBJ1-6 TRBV5-5 TGTGCCAGCACCAATTCCTTGGGATATAATTCACCCCTCCACTTT CASTNSLGYNSPLHF
NA NA TRBJ2-2 TRBV3-1 TGTGCCAGCAGCCGGACGGGGGCCGGGGAGCTGTTTTTT CASSRTGAGELFF
NA NA TRBJ2-6 TRBV7-9 TGTGCCAGCAGCTTAAGAGCACAGGAAACCTCCTCTGGGGCCAACGTCCTGACTTTC CASSLRAQETSSGANVLTF
many NA TRBJ1-4 TRBV4-2 TGTGCCAGCGGACGAACCCAGGGCCAGATTAATGAAAAACTGTTTTTT CASGRTQGQINEKLFF
many TRBD1 TRBJ2-4 TRBV28 TGTGCCAGCAGTCCCAACAGGGGCGGAAACATTCAGTACTTC CASSPNRGGNIQYF
many NA TRBJ2-7 TRBV7-9 TGTGCCAGCAGCCCACAGTATTCCTACGAGCAGTACTTC CASSPQYSYEQYF
NA NA TRBJ2-7 TRBV5-1 TGCGCCAGCACCCTGGAGCAGGGTAACTACGAGCAGTACTTC CASTLEQGNYEQYF
NA NA TRBJ1-4 TRBV25-1 TGTGCCAGCAGTGACCATAGGGGAGGTGGGGAAAAACTGTTTTTT CASSDHRGGGEKLFF
many TRBD2 TRBJ2-7 TRBV28 TGTGCCAGCAGTTTATCGACTAGCGGGGCCCACAGGGGGGAGCAGTACTTC CASSLSTSGAHRGEQYF
NA NA TRBJ2-6 TRBV30 TGTGCCTCCCGGGACGCCTACTCTGGGGCCAACGTCCTGACTTTC CASRDAYSGANVLTF
NA TRBD1 TRBJ2-5 TRBV7-9 TGTGCCAGCAGCGAAACCGGGGACAGGGGGCTAGAGACCCAGTACTTC CASSETGDRGLETQYF
NA TRBD2 TRBJ2-1 TRBV6-2/TRBV6-3 TGTGCCAGCAGTTACGGACTAGCGGGAAGGTTCGATGAGCAGTTCTTC CASSYGLAGRFDEQFF
few NA TRBJ2-3 TRBV7-2 TGTGCCAGCAGCTTAAGAGGGAGAAGCGCAGATACGCAGTATTTT CASSLRGRSADTQYF
few NA TRBJ2-3 TRBV6-2/TRBV6-3 TGTGCCAGCAGTTATGCGGAGCTTAGCACAGATACGCAGTATTTT CASSYAELSTDTQYF
many NA TRBJ1-2 TRBV19 TGTGCCAGTAGTATCGGCAGGGATCGAGCCGGATCGCATGGCTACACCTTC CASSIGRDRAGSHGYTF
many TRBD1 TRBJ2-7 TRBV6-2/TRBV6-3 TGTGCCAGCAGAGGGACAGCCGGCTACGAGCAGTACTTC CASRGTAGYEQYF
many NA TRBJ1-1 TRBV6-9 TGTGCCAGCAGTTATGGGGGAGAAGGAGGGACTGAAGCTTTCTTT CASSYGGEGGTEAFF